These 20 T cell receptor beta chains were sequenced from one sample in a study of T cell changes during pregnancy in multiple sclerosis. The assay was immunoSEQ multiplex PCR, and TCRdb's table has in-frame clones only and misses some. The table shows about 70,000 clones, with approximately 91% occurring only once. The material was CD4+ T cells from peripheral blood mononuclear cells, obtained after pregnancy. The receptors come from a female donor with multiple sclerosis, enrolled in a pregnancy study.

The J gene is TRBJ2-3, the V gene TRBV23-1, with D tentatively TRBD2 (5 bases). TRBV23-1 carries the ORF label, with uncertain function. Trimming removed 2 bases at V and 2 bases at J, with 23 bases between. This CDR3 has 19 residues. This CDR3 reads CASSQQANRKGASTDTQYF. CDR3 sequence (DNA): TGCGCCAGCAGTCAACAGGCAAATAGGAAGGGAGCATCCACAGATACGCAGTATTTT.

The V gene is TRBV5-8, the J gene TRBJ1-2; 9 nucleotides align to TRBD1. This CDR3 is built from 15 residues. After removal of 4 bases from V and 6 bases from J, the junction contained 10 bases not matched to a gene. Germline V gene lookup returns CDR1 SGHTS and CDR2 YDEGEE. CDR3 sequence (DNA): TGTGCCAGCAGCCTGACCGGGACAGGGCTCGATGGCTACACCTTC. Encoded protein: CASSLTGTGLDGYTF. Full variable domain (outside the CDR3, taken from reference TRBV5-8 and TRBJ1-2): EAGVTQSPTHLIKTRGQQATLRCSPISGHTSVYWYQQALGLGLQFLLWYDEGEERNRGNFPPRFSGRQFPNYSSELNVNALELEDSALYLCASSLTGTGLDGYTFGSGTRLTVV.

V gene TRBV28 combines with J gene TRBJ2-7; possibly TRBD1 for D (6 bases). The CDR3 sequence is 18 residues long. Trimming removed 4 bases at V and 2 bases at J, with 24 bases between. The germline V gene has CDR1 MDHEN and CDR2 SYDVKM. CDR3 in amino acids: CASSSIFGIQGSAYEQYF. DNA for the CDR3: TGTGCCAGCAGTTCCATCTTCGGAATCCAGGGGTCGGCCTACGAGCAGTACTTC.

This clone was counted once. This sequence joins TRBV19 and TRBJ1-4; D possibly corresponds to TRBD1 (6 bases). The CDR3 has 13 amino acids. V dropped 10 bases and J dropped 7 bases, with 16 bases sitting between them. The germline CDR1 and CDR2 sequences are LNHDA and SQIVND (reference sequence). CDR3 in DNA: TGTGCCACCCCGGGGGGGGGCAGTGAAAAACTGTTTTTT. Translation: CATPGGGSEKLFF.

The rearrangement links TRBV4-2 to TRBJ2-1, with D possibly TRBD1 on 6 matching bases. The CDR3 runs to 14 residues. From germline, CDR1 is LGHNA and CDR2 YNFKEQ. V dropped 1 base and J dropped 7 bases, with 11 bases sitting between them. As DNA, the CDR3 is TGTGCCAGCAGCCAAGGGCGGCAGGGGAATGAGCAGTTCTTC. It translates to CASSQGRQGNEQFF.

The chain employs TRBV5-1 and TRBJ2-2, with D tentatively TRBD2 (6 bases). The V gene's germline CDR1 is SGHRS and CDR2 YFSETQ. This CDR3 region has 17 residues. Trimming removed 1 base at V and 5 bases at J, with 18 bases between. CDR3 bases: TGCGCCAGCAGCTTGATCTTCCGGGACTCCACTACCGGGGAGCTGTTTTTT. Its translation is CASSLIFRDSTTGELFF.

The CDR3 loop is CASSRAGTGGVYEQYF. The CDR3 bases are TGTGCCAGCAGTCGTGCCGGGACAGGGGGTGTCTACGAGCAGTACTTC. The chain employs TRBV27 and TRBJ2-7; 11 bases fit TRBD1. This CDR3 comprises 16 residues. With 5 bases clipped from V and 3 bases from J, the junction kept 9 bases outside the gene matches. Germline assignment: CDR1 MNHEY and CDR2 SMNVEV (reference sequence).

This clone was seen only a few times. V and J are TRBV23-1 and TRBJ2-2; tentatively, D is TRBD2 (6 bases). TRBV23-1 qualifies as an ORF whose function is uncertain. This CDR3 is 13 amino acids long. The ends were cut back, 10 bases at V and 6 bases at J, with 15 bases in the middle. The DNA for the CDR3 is TGCGCCACGGGTCTAGCGCCCCCCGGGGAGCTGTTTTTT. It yields the protein CATGLAPPGELFF.

The rearrangement links TRBV29-1 to TRBJ1-5, with TRBD1 identical over 7 bases. There are 14 residues in the CDR3. The J segment lost 0 bases and the V segment lost 6 bases, leaving 5 bases of the junction unmatched. Germline V gives CDR1 SQVTM, CDR2 ANQGSEA. The CDR3 sequence is CSVPTGNSNQPQHF. The CDR3, as DNA: TGCAGCGTCCCGACAGGGAATAGCAATCAGCCCCAGCATTTT. The whole variable domain, filled in from reference TRBV29-1 and TRBJ1-5, reads SAVISQKPSRDICQRGTSLTIQCQVDSQVTMMFWYRQQPGQSLTLIATANQGSEATYESGFVIDKFPISRPNLTFSTLTVSNMSPEDSSIYLCSVPTGNSNQPQHFGDGTRLSIL.

This clone was seen many times. The V and J genes are TRBV5-1 and TRBJ2-3; 7 bases map to TRBD2. Germline V lookup: CDR1 SGHRS, CDR2 YFSETQ. Trimming took 0 bases from V and 0 from J; bases not matched to a gene: 4. This CDR3 has 16 residues. CDR3 in amino acids: CASSLEAGKSTDTQYF. The CDR3 bases are TGCGCCAGCAGCTTGGAAGCGGGAAAGAGCACAGATACGCAGTATTTT.

This chain connects TRBV28 to TRBJ2-5, with a weak D call TRBD1 (6 bases). Trimming cost V 1 base and J 7 bases, with 16 bases left between them. Germline V gene sequence: CDR1 MDHEN, CDR2 SYDVKM. The CDR3 is made up of 15 amino acids. Written as DNA, the CDR3 is TGTGCCAGCAGTTTATATAAGTCAGGGGTAGGGACCCAGTACTTC. It yields the protein CASSLYKSGVGTQYF.

V usage is TRBV29-1 and J usage is TRBJ1-2, with 7 positions matching TRBD1. V dropped 6 bases and J dropped 4; count of bases not matched to a gene: 11. The CDR3 runs to 14 residues. The germline CDR1 and CDR2 sequences are SQVTM and ANQGSEA. CDR3 in amino acids: CSVVEGQRSYGYTF. DNA for the CDR3: TGCAGCGTGGTGGAGGGACAGAGGAGCTATGGCTACACCTTC.

The chain combines TRBV29-1 with TRBJ2-5; D is ambiguous. Looked up from germline, CDR1 is SQVTM and CDR2 is ANQGSEA. The CDR3 covers 12 residues. V lost 5 bases, J lost 5 bases, and 12 bases lay in between. CDR3 sequence: CSVWLGSETQYF. The CDR3 DNA reads TGCAGCGTTTGGCTCGGGTCGGAGACCCAGTACTTC.

This chain joins TRBV10-3 and TRBJ2-5; D is possibly TRBD1 (6 bases). The V end was cut by 7 bases, the J end by 5 bases, with 14 bases between. The V gene's germline CDR1 is ENHRY and CDR2 SYGVKD. CDR3 size: 13 residues. Here the CDR3 DNA reads TGTGCCATCAAGGGCAGGGGCGCGGAGACCCAGTACTTC. Translation: CAIKGRGAETQYF.

The chain links TRBV30 to TRBJ2-1; D ambiguous. Germline CDR1 reads GTSNPN; CDR2 reads SVGIG (reference sequence). The CDR3 spans 11 residues. Trimming pared 3 bases from V and 7 bases from J, leaving 7 bases between. The CDR3 DNA sequence: TGTGCCTGGAGACAGTCAAATGAGCAGTTCTTC. Translation: CAWRQSNEQFF.

The chain links TRBV9 to TRBJ2-2, with D tentatively TRBD1 (5 bases). V lost 0 bases and J lost 7, with 16 bases in between. The CDR3 sequence is 16 residues long. The germline CDR1 and CDR2 sequences are SGDLS and YYNGEE. In DNA form, the CDR3 reads TGTGCCAGCAGCGTAGTGCAGGGTGGAATGGGCGGGGAGCTGTTTTTT. Translated, it gives CASSVVQGGMGGELFF.

The chain recombines TRBV2 with TRBJ2-3; 8 nucleotides match TRBD2. Germline CDR1 and CDR2: SNHLY and FYNNEI. The V gene end was trimmed by 3 bases and the J gene end by 5 bases; junction bases not matched to a gene: 7. CDR3 length equals 15 residues. The CDR3 loop is CASSEKREGRDTQYF. CDR3 DNA sequence: TGTGCCAGCAGTGAGAAACGGGAGGGAAGAGATACGCAGTATTTT.

This chain connects TRBV10-3 to TRBJ2-7; perhaps TRBD2 as D (6 bases). The ends were cut back, 3 bases at V and 3 bases at J, with 18 bases in the middle. In germline, CDR1 is ENHRY, CDR2 SYGVKD. The CDR3 is 16 residues long. The CDR3 nucleotides are TGTGCCATCAGTGAAGGAGGGGCGAGCAAACACTACGAGCAGTACTTC. Translated: CAISEGGASKHYEQYF.

The rearrangement links TRBV7-9 to TRBJ1-1; no clear D. Trimming removed 5 bases at V and 0 bases at J, with 16 bases between. Germline V gene lookup returns CDR1 SEHNR and CDR2 FQNEAQ (reference sequence). The CDR3 contains 16 residues. The CDR3 DNA reads TGTGCCAGCAGCCCCCCCGGAAGCGTCATGAACACTGAAGCTTTCTTT. Its protein product is CASSPPGSVMNTEAFF.

The rearrangement joins TRBV4-1 to TRBJ1-5; D ambiguous. With 2 bases removed from V and 2 bases from J, the gap between germline ends came to 13 bases. Germline CDR1 reads MGHRA; CDR2 reads YSYEKL. The CDR3 spans 16 residues. Written as DNA, the CDR3 is TGCGCCAGCAGCCAATTGGAGGGCGTCGGCAATCAGCCCCAGCATTTT. It encodes CASSQLEGVGNQPQHF.